This T cell receptor (beta chain) was retrieved from a study of blood T cell repertoires in COVID-19. Study information: The United States, Italy and Spain were the sources of the acute and convalescent COVID-19 samples.

The table came from immunoSEQ multiplex PCR; TCRdb's copy has only in-frame clones and leaves some out. The table records about half a million clones, 75% to 90% of them present only once. A few counts support this clone. Germline CDR1 reads SGHTA; CDR2 reads FQGNSA. CDR3 length: 13 amino acids. The V segment lost 5 bases and the J segment 8 bases; nucleotides outside the gene matches: 3. The TCR was taken from a human donor in a cohort sampled during active COVID-19. The sequenced sample consisted of peripheral blood. This chain uses TRBV7-2 with TRBJ1-6; 7 nucleotides agree with TRBD1. This chain's CDR3 is CASSGQEDSPLHF. The DNA for the CDR3 is TGTGCCAGCAGCGGACAGGAGGATTCACCCCTCCACTTT. The whole variable domain, remainder taken from reference TRBV7-2 and TRBJ1-6, is GAGVSQSPSNKVTEKGKDVELRCDPISGHTALYWYRQSLGQGLEFLIYFQGNSAPDKSGLPSDRFSAERTGGSVSTLTIQRTQQEDSAVYLCASSGQEDSPLHFGNGTRLTVT.